These 22 T cell receptor beta chains were sequenced from one sample in a study of T cells in localized non-small cell lung cancer. Sequenced by immunoSEQ multiplex PCR; TCRdb stores in-frame clones only, minus some. The repertoire consists of around 100,000 clones, with roughly 86% occurring once and the leading ten covering around 16%. The sample here was peripheral blood, taken before any cancer treatment. The receptor source for this set is a man aged 35 to 70 with stage I squamous cell lung carcinoma.

This clone was seen only once. The chain has TRBV29-1 and TRBJ2-1; D is possibly TRBD2 (6 bases). Germline lookup yields CDR1 SQVTM and CDR2 ANQGSEA. V dropped 8 bases and J dropped 8 bases, with 22 bases sitting between them. The CDR3 is 14 residues long. CDR3 sequence: CSLQSEGELDEQFF. The CDR3 DNA reads TGCAGCCTCCAGTCGGAGGGCGAGTTGGATGAGCAGTTCTTC.

This clone was recorded only once. The chain links TRBV5-1 to TRBJ2-1; TRBD1 matches at 10 bases. The V segment lost 2 bases and the J segment 9 bases; nucleotides outside the gene matches: 8. Germline loops: CDR1 SGHRS, CDR2 YFSETQ. The CDR3 totals 15 residues. The CDR3 is CASSFIGTGDSEQFF. CDR3 DNA sequence: TGCGCCAGCAGCTTTATCGGGACAGGGGATAGTGAGCAGTTCTTC.

In its sample, this clone was seen a few times. The DNA for the CDR3 is TGTGCCTGGATCCCAACCTCTGAAGCTTTCTTT. Protein sequence: CAWIPTSEAFF. The chain uses TRBV30 and TRBJ1-1; D not resolved. The CDR3 is 11 amino acids. V was cut by 4 bases and J by 6 bases, with 9 bases left in between. Germline V gene data show CDR1 as GTSNPN and CDR2 as SVGIG (reference sequence). Full variable domain (outside the CDR3, taken from reference TRBV30 and TRBJ1-1): SQTIHQWPATLVQPVGSPLSLECTVEGTSNPNLYWYRQAAGRGLQLLFYSVGIGQISSEVPQNLSASRPQDRQFILSSKKLLLSDSGFYLCAWIPTSEAFFGQGTRLTVV.

The chain carries TRBV28 and TRBJ2-1; D could derive from TRBD1 or TRBD2 (5 bases each). Germline lookup yields CDR1 MDHEN and CDR2 SYDVKM. The ends were cut back, 7 bases at V and 0 bases at J, with 16 bases in the middle. CDR3 size: 16 residues. The CDR3 DNA reads TGTGCCAGCACCTCCCCAGGGACGGGCTCCTACAATGAGCAGTTCTTC. It encodes CASTSPGTGSYNEQFF.

The chain has TRBV7-8 and TRBJ1-1; D unresolved. CDR1 is SGHVS, CDR2 FQNEAQ, per germline. V was pared by 4 bases and J by 9 bases, with 12 bases between. The CDR3 has 12 amino acids. The DNA for the CDR3 is TGTGCCAGCAGCTCCCAGAGGGTACAAGCTTTCTTT. It yields the protein CASSSQRVQAFF.

The V call is TRBV7-9, the J call TRBJ2-1, with D maybe TRBD1 (5 bases). CDR1 SEHNR and CDR2 FQNEAQ come from the germline V gene (reference sequence). This CDR3 has 16 amino acids. V was clipped by 1 base and J by 5 bases, with 15 bases between them. The CDR3 reads CASSLGSLGVHNEQFF. The DNA for the CDR3 is TGTGCCAGCAGCTTAGGTTCGCTAGGGGTCCACAATGAGCAGTTCTTC.

The J gene is TRBJ2-3, the V gene TRBV27; D is unresolved. This CDR3 has 14 residues. V lost 4 bases to trimming and J lost 1 base, with 9 bases between them. Germline assignment: CDR1 MNHEY and CDR2 SMNVEV (reference sequence). In nucleotides, the CDR3 is TGTGCCAGCAGTTATCCAGGTCGCACAGATACGCAGTATTTT. Translating it yields CASSYPGRTDTQYF.

This clone is a singleton in its sample. This chain joins TRBV7-8 and TRBJ2-2, with a weak D call TRBD1 (6 bases). CDR1 SGHVS and CDR2 FQNEAQ come from the germline V gene. The CDR3 runs to 15 residues. The germline V and J ends were trimmed by 5 bases and 6 bases, with 16 bases remaining between them. CDR3: CASSRGQSGPGELFF. CDR3 DNA sequence: TGTGCCAGCAGCCGGGGACAAAGCGGCCCCGGGGAGCTGTTTTTT.

The chain is built from TRBV2 and TRBJ2-7; TRBD1 matches 7 bases. Germline assignment: CDR1 SNHLY and CDR2 FYNNEI. The V segment lost 10 bases and the J segment 0 bases; nucleotides outside the gene matches: 6. This CDR3 region has 13 residues. CDR3 region: CAIRTGNSYEQYF. CDR3 DNA: TGTGCCATCCGGACAGGCAACTCCTACGAGCAGTACTTC.

The V call is TRBV2, the J call TRBJ2-7; D uncertain. The length of the CDR3 is 14 residues. Germline CDR1 SNHLY, CDR2 FYNNEI. The germline V and J ends were trimmed by 1 base and 4 bases, with 11 bases remaining between them. The CDR3 sequence: CASSEGVPAYEQYF. The CDR3 nucleotides read TGTGCCAGCAGTGAAGGGGTACCCGCTTACGAGCAGTACTTC. The full variable domain, in which reference TRBV2 and TRBJ2-7 provide the parts outside the CDR3, is EPEVTQTPSHQVTQMGQEVILRCVPISNHLYFYWYRQILGQKVEFLVSFYNNEISEKSEIFDDQFSVERPDGSNFTLKIRSTKLEDSAMYFCASSEGVPAYEQYFGPGTRLTVT.

The chain carries TRBV7-8 and TRBJ2-3, with D tentatively TRBD1 or TRBD2 (5 bases each). Trimming removed 5 bases from V and 2 bases from J, with 14 bases in between. The CDR3 contains 15 residues. Germline V lookup: CDR1 SGHVS, CDR2 FQNEAQ. CDR3 coding DNA: TGTGCCAGCAGCACCCGGGGCGGAATCACAGATACGCAGTATTTT. Its protein is CASSTRGGITDTQYF.

V usage is TRBV27 and J usage is TRBJ2-3; D is undetermined. Trimming left V 1 base short and J 1 base short, with 3 bases between. The CDR3 length is 13 residues. In germline, CDR1 is MNHEY, CDR2 SMNVEV (reference sequence). The CDR3 region is CASSLWGTDTQYF. The CDR3 DNA reads as TGTGCCAGCAGTTTATGGGGCACAGATACGCAGTATTTT.

V and J are TRBV9 and TRBJ1-2, with TRBD1 identical over 7 bases. Germline V gene sequence: CDR1 SGDLS, CDR2 YYNGEE. The V gene end was trimmed by 2 bases and the J gene end by 5 bases; junction bases not matched to a gene: 3. This CDR3 comprises 13 residues. The DNA for the CDR3 is TGTGCCAGCAGCGTGACAGGGTTTTATGGCTACACCTTC. It yields the protein CASSVTGFYGYTF.

This clone was seen only once. The chain employs TRBV7-9 and TRBJ2-7; 12 nucleotides agree with TRBD1. J was trimmed by 5 bases and V by 3 bases; bases with no gene match: 5. The CDR3 is 15 residues long. CDR1 and CDR2 from the germline V gene are SEHNR and FQNEAQ (reference sequence). CDR3 amino acids: CASSLGTGGRDEQYF. CDR3 DNA sequence: TGTGCCAGCAGCTTGGGGACAGGGGGCAGAGACGAGCAGTACTTC.

The chain recombines TRBV7-6 with TRBJ1-2, with 11 bases aligning to TRBD1. Losses at the gene ends were 1 base for V and 4 bases for J; bases not matched to a gene: 2. CDR1 is SGHVS and CDR2 is FNYEAQ in the germline V gene. This CDR3 region has 15 residues. CDR3 coding DNA: TGTGCCAGCAGCTTAGGGGACAGGGGGACCTATGGCTACACCTTC. Encoded protein: CASSLGDRGTYGYTF.

J is TRBJ2-3 and V is TRBV6-1, with D perhaps matching TRBD1 (6 bases). Per the germline V gene, CDR1 is MNHNS and CDR2 is SASEGT. The CDR3 contains 15 residues. V lost 10 bases to trimming and J lost 2 bases, with 19 bases between them. The CDR3: CATLALGAFTDTQYF. The CDR3 region has the DNA TGTGCCACCTTAGCGTTGGGGGCCTTCACAGATACGCAGTATTTT.

The J gene is TRBJ1-2, the V gene TRBV2; 8 bases match TRBD1. J was trimmed by 2 bases and V by 6 bases; bases with no gene match: 8. This CDR3 has 15 residues. Germline CDR1 reads SNHLY; CDR2 reads FYNNEI. The CDR3 region has the DNA TGTGCCAGCAGCCTCGGACAGGGTCCGAACTATGGCTACACCTTC. Amino acids: CASSLGQGPNYGYTF.

CDR3 sequence: CASSFGGDGSEQYF. CDR3 DNA: TGCGCCAGCAGCTTTGGGGGCGACGGGAGCGAGCAGTACTTC. The chain recombines TRBV5-1 with TRBJ2-7; possibly TRBD1 or TRBD2 for D (6 bases each). This CDR3 spans 14 amino acids. Germline V gene lookup returns CDR1 SGHRS and CDR2 YFSETQ. V was clipped by 2 bases and J by 6 bases, with 15 bases between them.

The V and J genes are TRBV15 and TRBJ1-4; D may be TRBD1 (6 bases). Trimming pared 5 bases from V and 8 bases from J, leaving 18 bases between. The CDR3 is made up of 15 amino acids. Germline V lookup: CDR1 LNHNV, CDR2 YYDKDF (reference sequence). The CDR3 spells CATSPHRERREKLFF. CDR3 coding DNA: TGTGCCACCAGCCCACACAGGGAACGACGAGAAAAACTGTTTTTT.

V gene TRBV6-5 combines with J gene TRBJ1-2; weak D call: TRBD1 (5 bases). Deletions cut 0 bases from V and 4 bases from J, with 12 bases between. This CDR3 spans 15 amino acids. CDR1 is MNHEY and CDR2 is SVGAGI in the germline V gene. CDR3 region: CASSYSQQAGYGYTF. CDR3 DNA sequence: TGTGCCAGCAGTTACTCGCAACAGGCGGGCTATGGCTACACCTTC.

The chain recombines TRBV5-8 with TRBJ2-2, with D maybe TRBD2 (6 bases). The CDR3 sequence is 17 residues long. Germline CDR1 reads SGHTS; CDR2 reads YDEGEE. Trimming took off 6 bases at V and 7 bases at J, with 25 bases between the two ends. This CDR3 reads CASTPRARRGRVGELFF. In nucleotides, the CDR3 is TGTGCCAGCACCCCGAGGGCTAGGAGGGGACGCGTCGGGGAGCTGTTTTTT.

This clone was seen a handful of times. V usage is TRBV7-3 and J usage is TRBJ1-2; 9 bases are shared with TRBD1. J gave up 8 bases and V 3 bases, and 4 bases lay outside the gene matches. CDR1 is SGHTA and CDR2 is FQGTGA in the germline V gene. This CDR3 region has 13 residues. In nucleotides, the CDR3 is TGTGCCAGCAGCTTCGGGACAGGGCACGGCTACACCTTC. This codes for CASSFGTGHGYTF.